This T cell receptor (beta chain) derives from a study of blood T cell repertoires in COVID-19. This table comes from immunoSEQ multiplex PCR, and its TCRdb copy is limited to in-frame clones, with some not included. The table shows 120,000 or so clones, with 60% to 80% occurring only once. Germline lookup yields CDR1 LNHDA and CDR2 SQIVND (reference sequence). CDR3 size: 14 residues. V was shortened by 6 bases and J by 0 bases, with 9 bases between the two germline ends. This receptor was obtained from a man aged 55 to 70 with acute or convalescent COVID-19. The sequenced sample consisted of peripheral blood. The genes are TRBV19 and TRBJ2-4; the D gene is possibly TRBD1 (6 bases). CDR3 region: CASRDRLAKNIQYF. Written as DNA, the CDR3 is TGTGCCAGTAGGGACAGATTAGCCAAAAACATTCAGTACTTC.